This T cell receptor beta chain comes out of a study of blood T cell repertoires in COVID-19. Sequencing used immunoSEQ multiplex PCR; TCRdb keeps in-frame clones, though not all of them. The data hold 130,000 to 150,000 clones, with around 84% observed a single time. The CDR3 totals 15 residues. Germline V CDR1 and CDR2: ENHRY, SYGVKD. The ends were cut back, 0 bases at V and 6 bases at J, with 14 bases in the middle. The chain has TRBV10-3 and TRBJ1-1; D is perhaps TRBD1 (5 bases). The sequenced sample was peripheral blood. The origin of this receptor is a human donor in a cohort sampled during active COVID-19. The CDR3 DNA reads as TGTGCCATCAGTGAGTCGATTGGCAGGGTGGCTGAAGCTTTCTTT. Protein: CAISESIGRVAEAFF.